This TCR beta chain was observed in a study of blood T cell repertoires in COVID-19. Germline V gives CDR1 SGDLS, CDR2 YYNGEE. V was pared by 0 bases and J by 2 bases, with 2 bases of the junction left unmatched. This CDR3 is built from 15 residues. Sequencing used immunoSEQ multiplex PCR; TCRdb keeps in-frame clones, though not all of them. Here the sample spans approximately 300,000 clones, about 85% being singletons. The sample consisted of peripheral blood. The gene calls are TRBV9 and TRBJ2-7; TRBD2 matches at 10 bases. The clonotype was recovered from a man younger than 35 with active or convalescent COVID-19. CDR3 sequence: CASSVGTSGAYEQYF. The CDR3 DNA reads TGTGCCAGCAGCGTAGGAACTAGCGGGGCCTACGAGCAGTACTTC.